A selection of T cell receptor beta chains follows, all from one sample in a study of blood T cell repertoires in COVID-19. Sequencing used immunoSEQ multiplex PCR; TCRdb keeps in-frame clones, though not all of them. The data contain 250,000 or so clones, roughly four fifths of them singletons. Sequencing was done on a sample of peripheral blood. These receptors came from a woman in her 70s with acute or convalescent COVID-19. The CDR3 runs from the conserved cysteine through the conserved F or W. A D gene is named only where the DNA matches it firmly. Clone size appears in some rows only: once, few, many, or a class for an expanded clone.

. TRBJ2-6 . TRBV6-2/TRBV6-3 CASSWGGTVLSGANVLTF TGTGCCAGCAGTTGGGGAGGCACCGTCCTCTCTGGGGCCAACGTCCTGACTTTC
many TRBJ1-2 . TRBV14 CATQGLEYGYTF TGTGCCACGCAGGGGTTGGAGTATGGCTACACCTTC
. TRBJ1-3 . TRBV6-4 CASSEAPGNTIYF TGTGCCAGCAGTGAGGCCCCTGGAAACACCATATATTTT
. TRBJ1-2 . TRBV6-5 CASSYDWGSFNYGYTF TGTGCCAGCAGTTACGATTGGGGCAGTTTTAACTATGGCTACACCTTC
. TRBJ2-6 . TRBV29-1 CSVNAGANVLTF TGCAGCGTTAACGCGGGGGCCAACGTCCTGACTTTC
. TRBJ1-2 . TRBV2 CASSELPGEGYTF TGTGCCAGCAGTGAACTCCCAGGGGAGGGCTACACCTTC
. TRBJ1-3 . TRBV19 CASRQVAAVGNTIYF TGTGCCAGTAGACAGGTTGCAGCCGTCGGAAACACCATATATTTT
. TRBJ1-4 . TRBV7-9 CASSPEGVPEKLFF TGTGCCAGCAGCCCCGAGGGTGTTCCCGAAAAACTGTTTTTT
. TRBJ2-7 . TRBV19 CASSNGGVIGEQYF TGTGCCAGTAGTAATGGGGGCGTCATAGGCGAGCAGTACTTC
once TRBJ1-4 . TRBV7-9 CASSLAGTNEKLFF TGTGCCAGCAGCTTAGCCGGTACTAATGAAAAACTGTTTTTT
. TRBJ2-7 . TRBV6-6 CASSHEREGHEQYF TGTGCCAGCAGTCACGAAAGAGAGGGCCACGAGCAGTACTTC
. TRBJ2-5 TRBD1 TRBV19 CASSSTGGSLGETQYF TGTGCCAGTAGTTCGACAGGGGGATCGTTGGGGGAGACCCAGTACTTC
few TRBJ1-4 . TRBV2 CASSLQGVGEKLFF TGTGCCAGCAGTCTACAGGGAGTGGGTGAAAAACTGTTTTTT
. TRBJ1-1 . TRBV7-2 CASSFGAMNTEAFF TGTGCCAGCAGCTTTGGGGCAATGAACACTGAAGCTTTCTTT
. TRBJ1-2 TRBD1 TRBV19 CASGSTGQPILTF TGTGCCAGCGGATCAACGGGACAGCCCATCCTAACCTTC
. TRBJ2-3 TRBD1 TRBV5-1 CASSLGQGEGDTQYF TGCGCCAGCAGCCTAGGACAGGGCGAAGGAGATACGCAGTATTTT
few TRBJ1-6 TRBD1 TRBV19 CASSIAAGGYNSPLHF TGTGCCAGTAGTATAGCGGCAGGGGGCTATAATTCACCCCTCCACTTT
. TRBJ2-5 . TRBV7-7 CASSLPPGPQETQYF TGTGCTAGCAGCTTACCACCGGGTCCACAAGAGACCCAGTACTTC
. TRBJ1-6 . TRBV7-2 CASSFDREVSPLHF TGTGCCAGCAGCTTTGACAGAGAGGTGTCACCCCTCCACTTT
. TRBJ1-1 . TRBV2 CASSPPDPGSERAFF TGTGCCAGCAGTCCCCCCGACCCCGGGTCAGAGCGAGCTTTCTTT
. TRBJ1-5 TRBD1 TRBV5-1 CASSWGQGGGNQPQHF TGCGCCAGCAGCTGGGGACAGGGGGGTGGAAATCAGCCCCAGCATTTT
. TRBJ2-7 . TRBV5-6 CASSLRREQYF TGTGCCAGCAGCTTGAGGAGAGAGCAGTACTTC
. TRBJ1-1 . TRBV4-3 CASSQGTIPNTEAFF TGCGCCAGCAGCCAAGGAACAATCCCGAACACTGAAGCTTTCTTT
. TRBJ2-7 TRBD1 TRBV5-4 CASNRGFGTGGEQYF TGTGCCAGCAATCGGGGGTTCGGGACAGGGGGCGAGCAGTACTTC
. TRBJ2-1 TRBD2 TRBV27 CASSSMGAGGAFSNEQFF TGTGCCAGCAGTTCCATGGGGGCCGGGGGGGCCTTCTCCAATGAGCAGTTCTTC
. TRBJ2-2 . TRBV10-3 CAIRDRQTTNTGELFF TGTGCCATCAGGGATAGACAGACGACGAACACCGGGGAGCTGTTTTTT
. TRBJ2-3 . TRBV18 CASSPQGPGTDTQYF TGTGCCAGCTCACCACAGGGGCCTGGCACAGATACGCAGTATTTT
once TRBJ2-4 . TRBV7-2 CASSPGTVNIQYF TGTGCCAGCAGCCCCGGGACTGTAAACATTCAGTACTTC
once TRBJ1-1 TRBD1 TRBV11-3 CASSPTGVVAEAFF TGTGCCAGCAGCCCCACAGGGGTAGTCGCTGAAGCTTTCTTT
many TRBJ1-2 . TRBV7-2 CASTSSSLNYGYTF TGTGCCAGCACCTCGAGTTCTCTCAACTATGGCTACACCTTC
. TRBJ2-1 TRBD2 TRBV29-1 CSVEGPAGGEYNEQFF TGCAGCGTTGAAGGCCCAGCGGGGGGGGAGTACAATGAGCAGTTCTTC
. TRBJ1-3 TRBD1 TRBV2 CASSQTGGSSGNTIYF TGTGCCAGCAGTCAGACAGGGGGCAGCTCTGGAAACACCATATATTTT
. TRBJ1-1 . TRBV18 CASSRDSNTEAFF TGTGCCAGCTCACGCGACAGCAACACTGAAGCTTTCTTT
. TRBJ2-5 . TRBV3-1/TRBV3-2 CASSQGQKTQYF TGTGCCAGCAGCCAAGGTCAGAAGACCCAGTACTTC
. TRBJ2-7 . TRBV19 CASRSLRDSSYEQYF TGTGCCAGTAGGAGCCTCCGTGATTCGAGCTACGAGCAGTACTTC
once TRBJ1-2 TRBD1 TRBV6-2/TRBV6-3 CASSFRQGNGYTF TGTGCCAGCAGTTTCCGACAGGGCAACGGCTACACCTTC
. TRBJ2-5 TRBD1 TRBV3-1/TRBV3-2 CASSSSGTGLRSGETQYF TGTGCCAGCAGCTCCTCCGGGACAGGGTTGAGGTCAGGAGAGACCCAGTACTTC
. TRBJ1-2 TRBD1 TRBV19 CASSPRTGDGYTF TGTGCCAGTAGTCCTCGGACAGGGGATGGCTACACCTTC
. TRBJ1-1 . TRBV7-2 CASSLSDGFTEAFF TGTGCCAGCAGCTTATCAGACGGGTTCACTGAAGCTTTCTTT
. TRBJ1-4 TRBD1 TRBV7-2 CASSLGQGAEKLFF TGTGCCAGCAGCTTAGGACAGGGGGCTGAAAAACTGTTTTTT
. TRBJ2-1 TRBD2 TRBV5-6 CASSLPEASGENEQFF TGTGCCAGCAGCTTGCCAGAGGCTAGCGGGGAAAATGAGCAGTTCTTC
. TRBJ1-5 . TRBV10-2 CASSEVRALGSNQPQHF TGCGCCAGCAGTGAAGTCAGGGCCCTAGGGAGCAATCAGCCCCAGCATTTT
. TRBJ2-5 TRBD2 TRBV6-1 CASSGGTSGGKETQYF TGTGCCAGCAGTGGCGGGACTAGCGGGGGGAAAGAGACCCAGTACTTC
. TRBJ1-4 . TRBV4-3 CASSQDPLLNEKLFF TGCGCCAGCAGCCAAGATCCCTTACTGAATGAAAAACTGTTTTTT
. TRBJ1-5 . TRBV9 CASSVGPSNQPQHF TGTGCCAGCAGCGTAGGGCCGAGCAATCAGCCCCAGCATTTT
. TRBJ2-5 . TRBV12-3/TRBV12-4 CASSSRGSETQYF TGTGCCAGCAGTTCCCGGGGTTCCGAGACCCAGTACTTC
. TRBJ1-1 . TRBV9 CASSVGEGEAFF TGTGCCAGCAGCGTAGGGGAGGGTGAAGCTTTCTTT
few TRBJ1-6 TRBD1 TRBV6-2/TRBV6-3 CASSYFPGPGGYNSPLHF TGTGCCAGCAGTTACTTCCCAGGACCAGGGGGCTATAATTCACCCCTCCACTTT
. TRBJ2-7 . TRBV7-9 CASSLESQGREYF TGTGCCAGCAGCTTAGAAAGCCAGGGGAGAGAGTACTTC
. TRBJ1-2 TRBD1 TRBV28 CASSRSQGGYGYTF TGTGCCAGCAGTCGGTCACAGGGGGGCTATGGCTACACCTTC
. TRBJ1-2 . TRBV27 CASSLDRTYGYTF TGTGCCAGCAGTTTAGACAGGACCTATGGCTACACCTTC
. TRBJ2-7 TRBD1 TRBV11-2 CASSPQGAPYEQYF TGTGCCAGCAGCCCACAGGGGGCCCCCTACGAGCAGTACTTC
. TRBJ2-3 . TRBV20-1 CSASAGLHTDTQYF TGCAGTGCTAGTGCAGGGTTACACACAGATACGCAGTATTTT